The present T cell receptor (beta chain) was sequenced within a study of PD-L1 blockade in urothelial cancer. Study at large: Analysis of the blood was performed 3 weeks (second dose) and 6 weeks after treatment start. Median T cell yield per blood sample was about 140,000 cells.

Synthetic TCR analog templates were added to each PCR reaction. The data were produced by immunoSEQ multiplex PCR, yet TCRdb's version contains in-frame clones alone and is incomplete. The sample contains fewer than 40,000 clones, around 90% of which appear only once. Broader study findings: Below-median blood TCR clonality before treatment forecast better survival.

The CDR3 loop spans 17 amino acids. Per germline, CDR1 SGHDN and CDR2 FVKESK. V lost 1 base and J 5 bases, leaving 17 bases between the germline ends. Concerning this clone: Antigen unknown.

The V gene is TRBV14, the J gene TRBJ2-2, with a weak D call TRBD2 (5 bases). The sequencing here drew on PBMCs, taken around atezolizumab (anti-PD-L1) treatment. The source of this sequence is a man in his 70s with urothelial cancer. CDR3 sequence reads: CASSQVPINWRTGELFF. The CDR3 DNA follows: TGTGCCAGCAGCCAAGTCCCCATAAACTGGAGGACCGGGGAGCTGTTTTTT.